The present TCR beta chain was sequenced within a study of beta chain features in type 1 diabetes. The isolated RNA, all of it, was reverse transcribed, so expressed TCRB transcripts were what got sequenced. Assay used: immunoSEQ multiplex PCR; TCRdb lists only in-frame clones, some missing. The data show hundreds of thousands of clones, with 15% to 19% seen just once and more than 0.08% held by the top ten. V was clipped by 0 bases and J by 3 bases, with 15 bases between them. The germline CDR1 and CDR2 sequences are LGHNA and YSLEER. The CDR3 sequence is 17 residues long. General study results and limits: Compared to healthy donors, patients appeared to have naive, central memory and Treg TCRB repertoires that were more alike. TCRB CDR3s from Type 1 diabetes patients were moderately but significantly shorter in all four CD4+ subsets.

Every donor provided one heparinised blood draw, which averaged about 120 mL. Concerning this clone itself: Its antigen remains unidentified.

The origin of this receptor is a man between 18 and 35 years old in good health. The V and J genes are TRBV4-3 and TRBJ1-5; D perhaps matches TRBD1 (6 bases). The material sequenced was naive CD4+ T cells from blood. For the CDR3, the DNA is TGCGCCAGCAGCCAAGACGGGGGGCCAGGGCCCAATCAGCCCCAGCATTTT. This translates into CASSQDGGPGPNQPQHF.